Sequencing of this T cell receptor (beta chain) was carried out in a study of CD8 T cells in Susac syndrome. This CDR3 is built from 15 residues. CDR1 is MDHEN, CDR2 SYDVKM, per germline. After removal of 6 bases from V and 4 bases from J, the junction contained 9 bases not matched to a gene. Reverse transcription used about 0.45 to 1 ug RNA and random hexamers. Each CDR3 protein is one row after TCRdb ran MiXCR on the immunoSEQ multiplex PCR reads. The repertoire consists of under 200,000 distinct CDR3 sequences, with roughly 95% occurring once and the leading ten covering 0.12%. This clonotype appeared a single time.

The sequenced sample was CD4+ T cells from PBMCs. This receptor was identified in a human donor with Susac syndrome. The J gene is TRBJ1-1, the V gene TRBV28; 9 nucleotides match TRBD1. CDR3 bases: TGTGCCAGCAGGGTAACAGGGGGCGCAGGCACTGAAGCTTTCTTT. Protein product: CASRVTGGAGTEAFF.